Listed below are T cell receptor beta chains from one sample, sequenced in a study of CD8 T cells in ankylosing spondylitis. From the 5' RACE reads, TCRdb called clonotypes with MiXCR, one entry per CDR3 protein. The sample carries 150,000 or so distinct CDR3 sequences, 25% to 35% recorded once. The sequencing input was synovial fluid, either unsorted or a sorted T cell fraction (not recorded which). Source of these receptors: a male donor with ankylosing spondylitis. CDR3s include the opening cysteine and the closing phenylalanine or tryptophan. A D gene is named only where the DNA matches it firmly. Size values are once, few and many counts, or a class for expanded clones, and some rows have none.

-	TRBV11-2	-	TRBJ2-5	CASSLVQGPGRETQYF	TGTGCCAGCAGCTTAGTCCAGGGCCCCGGCCGAGAGACCCAGTACTTC
-	TRBV3-1	-	TRBJ1-5	CASSQGGHNQPQHF	TGTGCCAGCAGCCAAGGGGGGCATAATCAGCCCCAGCATTTT
-	TRBV12-3/TRBV12-4	-	TRBJ2-2	CASSDGLLAGELFF	TGTGCCAGCAGTGACGGACTATTGGCCGGGGAGCTGTTTTTT
-	TRBV29-1	-	TRBJ2-5	CSELDGQETQYF	TGCAGCGAGCTGGACGGACAAGAGACCCAGTACTTC
-	TRBV14	TRBD2	TRBJ2-3	CASSHPRGWREAPDTQYF	TGTGCCAGCAGCCACCCACGAGGTTGGCGGGAGGCCCCAGATACGCAGTATTTT
-	TRBV10-3	-	TRBJ2-7	CATGVSYEQYF	TGTGCCACCGGGGTCTCCTACGAGCAGTACTTC
-	TRBV12-3/TRBV12-4	-	TRBJ1-4	CASSLGQGGEKLFF	TGTGCCAGCAGTTTGGGCCAGGGTGGTGAAAAACTGTTTTTT
-	TRBV7-9	-	TRBJ1-2	CASSLLVSINYGYTF	TGTGCCAGCAGCTTATTGGTCTCAATTAACTATGGCTACACCTTC
many	TRBV3-1	-	TRBJ2-1	CASSQDLLRAYEQFF	TGTGCCAGCAGCCAAGATCTGTTGAGGGCTTATGAGCAGTTCTTC
-	TRBV7-9	-	TRBJ2-7	CASTPGGGSYEQYF	TGTGCCAGCACCCCCGGAGGGGGCTCCTACGAGCAGTACTTC
few	TRBV18	-	TRBJ1-5	CASSLGYQPQHF	TGTGCCAGCTCACTCGGCTATCAGCCCCAGCATTTT
many	TRBV12-3/TRBV12-4	TRBD1	TRBJ1-2	CASTETGGGYGYTF	TGTGCCAGCACCGAGACAGGGGGAGGGTATGGCTACACCTTC
-	TRBV5-1	TRBD1	TRBJ2-6	CASSSTGTGSPGANVLTF	TGCGCCAGCAGCTCTACCGGGACAGGTTCACCTGGGGCCAACGTCCTGACTTTC
few	TRBV7-9	TRBD2	TRBJ2-1	CASSPLGLAVGQFF	TGTGCCAGCAGCCCCCTCGGACTAGCGGTGGGGCAGTTCTTC
-	TRBV19	TRBD1	TRBJ2-7	CASSISWTGTTRIYEQYF	TGTGCCAGTAGTATTTCCTGGACAGGGACGACTAGAATCTACGAGCAGTACTTC
-	TRBV3-1	-	TRBJ2-2	CASNRHTNTGELFF	TGTGCCAGCAACAGACATACGAACACCGGGGAGCTGTTTTTT